Each of the 7 T cell receptor beta chains below was sequenced from the same sample in a study of blood T cell repertoires in COVID-19. The protocol was immunoSEQ multiplex PCR, while the TCRdb copy is restricted to in-frame clones and leaves out a portion. The sample carries around 100,000 clones, about 86% recorded once. Sequenced input: peripheral blood. All receptors derive from a man between 60 and 70 years old with acute or convalescent COVID-19.

J is TRBJ1-6 and V is TRBV30; 8 positions agree with TRBD1. J gave up 8 bases and V 2 bases, and 5 bases lay outside the gene matches. Germline CDR1 reads GTSNPN; CDR2 reads SVGIG (reference sequence). The CDR3 consists of 14 residues. This chain's CDR3 is CAWSKGQGYSPLHF. Written as DNA, the CDR3 is TGTGCCTGGAGTAAAGGACAGGGCTATTCACCCCTCCACTTT.

J is TRBJ2-3 and V is TRBV7-3; 9 bases map to TRBD2. The V gene end was trimmed by 6 bases and the J gene end by 0 bases; junction bases not matched to a gene: 4. Germline V gives CDR1 SGHTA, CDR2 FQGTGA. This CDR3 has 15 amino acids. The CDR3: CASSLAGPSTDTQYF. Written as DNA, the CDR3 is TGTGCCAGCAGTCTAGCGGGGCCTAGCACAGATACGCAGTATTTT.

CDR3 loop: CASSPWGAEAFF. The DNA of the CDR3 is TGTGCCAGCAGCCCTTGGGGGGCTGAAGCTTTCTTT. V and J are TRBV3-1 (or the pseudogene TRBV3-2) and TRBJ1-1; TRBD1 might be the D (5 bases). Germline V lookup: CDR1 LGHDT, CDR2 YNNKEL (reference sequence). The CDR3 totals 12 residues. V was trimmed by 4 bases and J by 6 bases, leaving 9 bases between them.

The chain uses TRBV11-1 and TRBJ1-1; TRBD1 matches at 7 bases. Germline assignment: CDR1 SGHAT and CDR2 FQDESV (reference sequence). With V trimmed by 4 bases and J by 4 bases, 3 bases remained unmatched. The CDR3 has 13 residues. CDR3 sequence (DNA): TGTGCCAGCAGCTCCCAGGGGGGCACTGAAGCTTTCTTT. This translates into CASSSQGGTEAFF.

This chain connects TRBV5-1 to TRBJ1-1; 9 nucleotides match TRBD1. Germline values: CDR1 SGHRS, CDR2 YFSETQ. V was pared by 3 bases and J by 4 bases, with 7 bases of the junction left unmatched. The CDR3 covers 15 residues. CDR3: CASSSKGQGGTEAFF. The DNA of the CDR3 is TGCGCCAGCAGCTCGAAGGGACAGGGAGGCACTGAAGCTTTCTTT.

The gene calls are TRBV23-1 and TRBJ2-3, with 7 bases aligning to TRBD2. TRBV23-1 is marked as an open reading frame, function uncertain. The CDR3 extends over 14 amino acids. With 4 bases clipped from V and 1 base from J, the junction kept 2 bases outside the gene matches. The CDR3 is CASSRGLGTDTQYF. DNA for the CDR3: TGCGCCAGCAGTCGTGGACTAGGCACAGATACGCAGTATTTT.

The gene calls are TRBV3-1 (or the pseudogene TRBV3-2) and TRBJ2-5; D gene uncertain. The V end lost 4 bases, the J end lost 1 base, and 16 bases lay between the germline ends. CDR3 size: 16 residues. CDR1 LGHDT and CDR2 YNNKEL come from the germline V gene (reference sequence). CDR3 residues: CASSRIQGVAQETQYF. The DNA of the CDR3 is TGTGCCAGCAGCCGAATCCAAGGAGTAGCCCAAGAGACCCAGTACTTC.